This section outlines one T cell receptor beta chain sequence together with its context. This clonotype was seen a single time. Its specific antigen is unknown. Per-base quality was not reported, and no clone a single base away is much larger than it. A single read counts as weak evidence. The sample is drawn from a study of CD8 T cells in Susac syndrome (dated by TCRdb to between 2017 and 2020). For the wider study: Of the Susac syndrome patients who were sequenced, more than five had clinically active disease and roughly eight were in clinical remission. Susac syndrome patients were therapy-naive, on corticosteroids (some also receiving IVIg), or on IVIg alone at blood withdrawal. Repertoire sequencing was used to test whether CD8+ T cell activation and differentiation in Susac syndrome was antigen driven. The study compared CD8+ T cell repertoire clonality among roughly 12 healthy donors, 14 Susac syndrome patients and some 16 multiple sclerosis patients. Overall study results and their limits: Susac syndrome CD8+ repertoires showed clonal expansion, highest in CD8+ TEMRA cells and greater in clinically active than remitting patients. The study acknowledged that relatively few individuals were included in the TCR sequencing and HLA analysis. In the total CD8+ and CD8+ TEMRA repertoires, sixteen and five Susac-specific public clones, respectively, were identified.

RNA was extracted using the RNeasy kit, and roughly 0.5 to 1 ug of the RNA was reverse transcribed with random hexamers. The immunoSEQ multiplex PCR assay, which covers 54 Vbeta and 13 Jbeta segments, was used to amplify TCR beta CDR3 regions. PCR amplification bias was corrected by using a synthetic template baseline for primer optimization and computational correction. The study's own analysis went as follows. Reads were annotated to V, D and J genes according to IMGT and were analyzed with immunoSEQ Analyzer, with only productive sequences retained. Clonality was computed as one minus Shannon entropy normalized by log2 of the number of productive unique sequences. For each patient and control, public and private clones were evaluated within the 100 most prevalent clones. Clones were defined as Susac-specific when absent from the healthy and MS cohorts, from over 950 published viral clones and from other ImmuneACCESS disease sequences. TCRdb passed the public sequencing reads through fastp at Q25 and MiXCR, retaining productive beta sequences. Entries are consolidated by CDR3 protein sequence, retaining the most common genes and DNA. The V and J calls shown here were made by TCRdb, not taken from the authors' results. A total of fewer than 140,000 distinct CDR3 sequences appear in this sample, 94% of them only once. The top ten hold around 0.38% of the sample.

From V the trimming removes 3 bases and from J it removes 4 bases, while the gene matches leave 4 bases of the junction unaccounted for. From the cysteine up to the phenylalanine, the CDR3 has a length of 15 residues. The DNA shown is the 45-base CDR3, in frame from base 1. In the germline V gene, CDR1 corresponds to SGDLS and CDR2 to YYNGEE. High-throughput TCR beta sequencing profiled peripheral blood CD8+ and CD4+ T cells from healthy donors, Susac syndrome patients and multiple sclerosis patients. Recently defined diagnostic criteria for definite or probable disease were met by the Susac syndrome patients. CD8+ TEMRA cells were enriched by FACS, while bulk CD8+ and CD4+ T cells were purified by magnetic negative isolation. Blood was collected in EDTA tubes and processed within 24 hours, with PBMCs isolated through density gradient centrifugation. PBMCs destined for TCR sequencing were cryopreserved in liquid nitrogen and later thawed in a 37 °C water bath. A purity of at least 90% was achieved for sorted or isolated CD4+, CD8+ and CD8+ TEMRA cells.

Recombination linked TRBV9 to TRBJ1-2; 12 bases in the middle match TRBD1. The TCR sequence derives from a human donor with Susac syndrome. Source material: CD8+ T cells from PBMCs. The CDR3 loop reads CASSAGTGGSYGYTF. The nucleotide sequence reads TGTGCCAGCAGCGCCGGGACAGGGGGCTCCTATGGCTACACCTTC.